This T cell receptor (beta chain) was obtained from a study of shared clonotypes between healthy human individuals. The study's findings and limits: Collection of samples was limited to blood; tissue repertoires likely differ.

The V and J ends lost 3 bases and 7 bases respectively, with 13 bases between them. Germline CDR1 MNHEY, CDR2 SMNVEV (reference sequence). This CDR3 spans 13 amino acids. In the authors' workflow: ImmunoSEQ supplied junction-only sequences lacking quality scores, so filtering was different. Libraries were prepared by immunoSEQ multiplex PCR; TCRdb keeps only in-frame clonotypes and omits some of them. V and J calls and clone size come straight from that table; D and trimming were deduced from the DNA. The sample shows approximately 2,000,000 clones, around 93% of them seen only once. Naive CD8 cells comprised CD45RO-negative, CCR7-positively selected cells, excluding terminally differentiated effector memory CD45RA+ cells. The study drew all its donors from Caucasian adults living in Nashville, Tennessee. Comments on this clone: Its antigen is unknown.

The TCR sequence derives from a man aged 18 to 35 in good health. Some clones in this sample may be carry-over from other donors' samples. The chain uses TRBV27 and TRBJ2-7; D tentatively fits TRBD1 or TRBD2 (5 bases each). The material sequenced was naive CD8+ T cells from PBMCs. CDR3 in DNA: TGTGCCAGCAGTTTTGGGACCGATGGGGAGCAGTACTTC. It yields the protein CASSFGTDGEQYF.